A selection of T cell receptor beta chains follows, all from one sample in a study of T-cell reconstitution after alpha-beta-depleted transplantation in children. TCRdb ran MiXCR on the PCR reads and lists one entry per CDR3 protein. The table includes fewer than 700,000 distinct CDR3 sequences, 10% to 15% detected once. This specimen consisted of PBMCs, mostly from graft donor cells, obtained 360 days after TCRalphabeta/CD19-depleted stem cell transplant. The origin of the receptors is a male patient under 18 who had a stem cell transplant for acute myeloid leukemia, so the T cells may come from the graft donor. Both conserved end residues are part of each CDR3. The order of the fields is V gene, J gene, clone size, D gene, CDR3 DNA, CDR3 protein. A D gene is named only where the DNA matches it firmly. Not all rows give a size; the values are once, few, many and, for expanded clones, a class.

v_gene: TRBV6-2/TRBV6-3; j_gene: TRBJ1-2; abundance: .; d_gene: .; CDR3nt: TGTGCCAGCAGTTACTGGACACCCTCCAACTATGGCTACACCTTC; CDR3aa: CASSYWTPSNYGYTF
v_gene: TRBV5-1; j_gene: TRBJ2-7; abundance: .; d_gene: .; CDR3nt: TGCGCCAGCAGCCCCATCTTAACCTACGAGCAGTACTTC; CDR3aa: CASSPILTYEQYF
v_gene: TRBV28; j_gene: TRBJ2-6; abundance: many; d_gene: .; CDR3nt: TGTGCCAGCAGTTTACGAGGCGCAGGGTCCTCTGGGGCCAACGTCCTGACTTTC; CDR3aa: CASSLRGAGSSGANVLTF
v_gene: TRBV12-3/TRBV12-4; j_gene: TRBJ2-5; abundance: .; d_gene: .; CDR3nt: TGTGCCAGCAGCCCGCGACAGGAAGAGACCCAGTACTTC; CDR3aa: CASSPRQEETQYF
v_gene: TRBV25-1; j_gene: TRBJ1-5; abundance: many; d_gene: .; CDR3nt: TGTGCCAGCAGTGAAGACTGGGGGGACAATCAGCCCCAGCATTTT; CDR3aa: CASSEDWGDNQPQHF
v_gene: TRBV29-1; j_gene: TRBJ2-7; abundance: few; d_gene: TRBD2; CDR3nt: TGCAGCGTTGAAGGCGCGGGAGGGCTTAAAGTCTACGAGCAGTACTTC; CDR3aa: CSVEGAGGLKVYEQYF
v_gene: TRBV4-2; j_gene: TRBJ2-7; abundance: many; d_gene: .; CDR3nt: TGTGCCAGCAGCCAAGCCCTAGGATACGAGCAGTACTTC; CDR3aa: CASSQALGYEQYF
v_gene: TRBV11-2; j_gene: TRBJ2-1; abundance: few; d_gene: TRBD2; CDR3nt: TGTGCCAGCAGCTTAGATCCAAGCGGGGTTTACAATGAGCAGTTCTTC; CDR3aa: CASSLDPSGVYNEQFF
v_gene: TRBV25-1; j_gene: TRBJ2-3; abundance: many; d_gene: .; CDR3nt: TGTGCCAGCAGTGAATACGCAGGGGGCACAGATACGCAGTATTTT; CDR3aa: CASSEYAGGTDTQYF
v_gene: TRBV5-6; j_gene: TRBJ2-1; abundance: few; d_gene: .; CDR3nt: TGTGCCAGCAGCTTGAATAGCGTCCATGAGCAGTTCTTC; CDR3aa: CASSLNSVHEQFF
v_gene: TRBV7-9; j_gene: TRBJ2-4; abundance: few; d_gene: TRBD1; CDR3nt: TGTGCCAGCAGCCCACCGGGACAGGGTTTAAACATTCAGTACTTC; CDR3aa: CASSPPGQGLNIQYF
v_gene: TRBV18; j_gene: TRBJ2-2; abundance: .; d_gene: .; CDR3nt: TGTGCCAGCTCACCGCTAAGCCGCATGGGGGAGCTGTTTTTT; CDR3aa: CASSPLSRMGELFF
v_gene: TRBV4-2; j_gene: TRBJ2-5; abundance: .; d_gene: TRBD2; CDR3nt: TGTGCCAGCAGCCAATACCACGGACTAGCGGAGGAAGAGACCCAGTACTTC; CDR3aa: CASSQYHGLAEEETQYF
v_gene: TRBV4-1; j_gene: TRBJ2-5; abundance: .; d_gene: .; CDR3nt: TGCGCCAGCAGCCAAGCTAAAGGGGGTCGGGAGACCCAGTACTTC; CDR3aa: CASSQAKGGRETQYF
v_gene: TRBV10-3; j_gene: TRBJ2-7; abundance: many; d_gene: TRBD1; CDR3nt: TGTGCCATCAGTGACACAGGGGTGGGGGCCTACGAGCAGTACTTC; CDR3aa: CAISDTGVGAYEQYF
v_gene: TRBV27; j_gene: TRBJ2-5; abundance: .; d_gene: TRBD2; CDR3nt: TGTGCCAGCAGTTTAGGACTAGCGGGGAGGATTGGAGAGACCCAGTACTTC; CDR3aa: CASSLGLAGRIGETQYF
v_gene: TRBV28; j_gene: TRBJ2-7; abundance: .; d_gene: .; CDR3nt: TGTACTGTGGGGGACTCCTACGAGCAGTACTTC; CDR3aa: CTVGDSYEQYF
v_gene: TRBV15; j_gene: TRBJ2-2; abundance: .; d_gene: .; CDR3nt: TGTGCCACCACCTCCCGCTTGATCTTTACAGGAGGAAACACCGGGGAGCTGTTTTTT; CDR3aa: CATTSRLIFTGGNTGELFF
v_gene: TRBV14; j_gene: TRBJ2-3; abundance: few; d_gene: TRBD2; CDR3nt: TGTGCCAGCACCTCAGGACTAGCGACTAGCACAGATACGCAGTATTTT; CDR3aa: CASTSGLATSTDTQYF
v_gene: TRBV5-1; j_gene: TRBJ2-7; abundance: many; d_gene: .; CDR3nt: TGTGCCAGCAGTTTATCTGGGAATTACGAGCAGTACTTC; CDR3aa: CASSLSGNYEQYF
v_gene: TRBV29-1; j_gene: TRBJ2-3; abundance: many; d_gene: TRBD2; CDR3nt: TGCAGCGCGAGGATCGTAGCGGGGGACACAGATACGCAGTATTTT; CDR3aa: CSARIVAGDTDTQYF
v_gene: TRBV29-1; j_gene: TRBJ2-7; abundance: many; d_gene: TRBD2; CDR3nt: TGCAGCGTTGAAGGGACTAGGTCCTACGAGCAGTACTTC; CDR3aa: CSVEGTRSYEQYF
v_gene: TRBV4-3; j_gene: TRBJ2-7; abundance: .; d_gene: .; CDR3nt: TGCGCCAGCAGCCAAGTGCATGGGCTTTTCTACGAGCAGTACTTC; CDR3aa: CASSQVHGLFYEQYF
v_gene: TRBV29-1; j_gene: TRBJ2-7; abundance: many; d_gene: TRBD1; CDR3nt: TGCAGCGGGGGGGGACAGGGAAGACCCTACGAGCAGTACTTC; CDR3aa: CSGGGQGRPYEQYF
v_gene: TRBV7-9; j_gene: TRBJ2-1; abundance: many; d_gene: TRBD2; CDR3nt: TGTGCCAGCAGCTTAGGACTAGCGGCGAATGAGCAGTTCTTC; CDR3aa: CASSLGLAANEQFF
v_gene: TRBV7-2; j_gene: TRBJ2-1; abundance: .; d_gene: .; CDR3nt: TGTGCCAGCAGATACTACAATGAGCAGTTCTTC; CDR3aa: CASRYYNEQFF
v_gene: TRBV11-2; j_gene: TRBJ2-2; abundance: .; d_gene: .; CDR3nt: TGTGCCAGCAGCCGGAGGAGACCGTACGGGGAGCTGTTTTTT; CDR3aa: CASSRRRPYGELFF
v_gene: TRBV5-1; j_gene: TRBJ1-3; abundance: .; d_gene: .; CDR3nt: TGCGCCAGCAGCCCAGTAACAGACAACACCATATATTTT; CDR3aa: CASSPVTDNTIYF
v_gene: TRBV12-3/TRBV12-4; j_gene: TRBJ2-1; abundance: many; d_gene: TRBD2; CDR3nt: TGTGCCAGCACCTCCGCGGGAGATGAGCAGTTCTTC; CDR3aa: CASTSAGDEQFF
v_gene: TRBV20-1; j_gene: TRBJ1-2; abundance: .; d_gene: TRBD1; CDR3nt: TGCAGTGCTAGAAAGACGGCAGGGGGCTACTATAACTATGGCTACACCTTC; CDR3aa: CSARKTAGGYYNYGYTF
v_gene: TRBV20-1; j_gene: TRBJ2-1; abundance: few; d_gene: TRBD2; CDR3nt: TGCAGTGCTAGGGGGACTAGCGGGAGGGTGGGATACAATGAGCAGTTCTTC; CDR3aa: CSARGTSGRVGYNEQFF
v_gene: TRBV11-2; j_gene: TRBJ1-5; abundance: few; d_gene: .; CDR3nt: TGTGCCAGCAGCTTGTGGGTCAATCAGCCCCAGCATTTT; CDR3aa: CASSLWVNQPQHF
v_gene: TRBV15; j_gene: TRBJ2-1; abundance: many; d_gene: .; CDR3nt: TGTGCCACCAGCAGAGATACGTTGCGCAATGAGCAGTTCTTC; CDR3aa: CATSRDTLRNEQFF
v_gene: TRBV29-1; j_gene: TRBJ1-4; abundance: many; d_gene: .; CDR3nt: TGCAGCGTCGGAGGACGGCTTAATGAAAAACTGTTTTTT; CDR3aa: CSVGGRLNEKLFF
v_gene: TRBV5-1; j_gene: TRBJ2-1; abundance: many; d_gene: .; CDR3nt: TGCGCCAGCAGCTTGGACGGGACTGGTTCCTACAATGAGCAGTTCTTC; CDR3aa: CASSLDGTGSYNEQFF
v_gene: TRBV20-1; j_gene: TRBJ2-3; abundance: few; d_gene: .; CDR3nt: TGCAGTGCCGGCCTGGCGGCCACAGATACGCAGTATTTT; CDR3aa: CSAGLAATDTQYF